Following are 22 T cell receptor beta chains from one sample sequenced in a study of blood T cell repertoires in COVID-19. Method: immunoSEQ multiplex PCR; TCRdb's copy keeps in-frame clones and lacks some. The table shows approximately 200,000 clones, with less than 90% occurring only once. The sample taken for sequencing was peripheral blood. The receptors originated from a man aged 25-45 years with acute or convalescent COVID-19.

The chain recombines TRBV6-4 with TRBJ1-3, with 7 bases aligning to TRBD1. This CDR3 has 16 residues. V trimming: 3 bases; J trimming: 4 bases; junction bases outside the gene matches: 9. Germline V CDR1 and CDR2: MRHNA, SNTAGT. As DNA, the CDR3 is TGTGCCAGCAGTGATAGCCAGGGGGTTGGGGGAAACACCATATATTTT. It is translated as CASSDSQGVGGNTIYF.

This clone has a single count. The chain is built from TRBV5-1 and TRBJ1-2; weak D call: TRBD1 (5 bases). V gave up 4 bases and J gave up 1 base, with 17 bases separating them. Germline assignment: CDR1 SGHRS and CDR2 YFSETQ. This CDR3 is 16 amino acids long. The CDR3 spells CASSPTTGPINYGYTF. CDR3 nucleotide sequence: TGCGCCAGCAGCCCAACAACAGGACCGATTAACTATGGCTACACCTTC.

J is TRBJ1-5 and V is TRBV19, with a tentative D call TRBD1 (6 bases). Germline V gene data show CDR1 as LNHDA and CDR2 as SQIVND (reference sequence). Trimming took off 2 bases at V and 4 bases at J, with 18 bases between the two ends. CDR3 size: 17 residues. The CDR3 DNA sequence: TGTGCCAGTAGTATAAGGCAGGGGTTGAGTAAGAATCAGCCCCAGCATTTT. As protein: CASSIRQGLSKNQPQHF.

The chain carries TRBV30 and TRBJ1-2; D is possibly TRBD1 (5 bases). This CDR3 has 14 residues. Germline V gene sequence: CDR1 GTSNPN, CDR2 SVGIG (reference sequence). Trimming stripped 2 bases from V and 4 bases from J, with 14 bases between. The CDR3 coding sequence is TGTGCCTGGAGTAAGGCAGGGCTACCCTATGGCTACACCTTC. Protein product: CAWSKAGLPYGYTF.

The chain combines TRBV6-4 with TRBJ1-2; TRBD1 is a possible D gene (6 bases). Trimming took 2 bases from V and 7 from J, leaving 8 bases between them. The CDR3 is made up of 12 amino acids. The germline V gene has CDR1 MRHNA and CDR2 SNTAGT. The CDR3, as DNA: TGTGCCAGCAGTGACAGGGGGTTTGGCTACACCTTC. As protein: CASSDRGFGYTF.

The V gene is TRBV30, the J gene TRBJ2-7, with D tentatively TRBD2 (6 bases). Between the trimmed V and J ends, which lost 2 bases and 0 bases, there was a span of 17 bases. The CDR3 length is 16 residues. Germline V gene sequence: CDR1 GTSNPN, CDR2 SVGIG (reference sequence). The CDR3 loop is CAWSYPGGASSYEQYF. The CDR3 DNA sequence: TGTGCCTGGAGTTACCCGGGCGGGGCTAGCTCCTACGAGCAGTACTTC.

V is TRBV5-1 and J is TRBJ2-7; D unclear. V was cut by 1 base and J by 1 base, with 12 bases left in between. The germline gives CDR1 SGHRS, CDR2 YFSETQ. The CDR3 has 15 amino acids. The chain's CDR3 is CASSLTGSGSYEQYF. For the CDR3, the DNA is TGCGCCAGCAGCTTGACCGGGTCCGGGTCCTACGAGCAGTACTTC.

J is TRBJ1-1 and V is TRBV11-2, with D tentatively TRBD1 (6 bases). The CDR3 is 15 amino acids. Trimming left V 1 base short and J 11 bases short, with 20 bases between. CDR1 is SGHAT and CDR2 is FQNNGV in the germline V gene. The chain's CDR3 is CASSLVPGAVSPAFF. The CDR3, as DNA: TGTGCCAGCAGCTTAGTGCCAGGGGCGGTTAGCCCGGCTTTCTTT.

V gene TRBV10-2 combines with J gene TRBJ2-7; the D is unclear. Deletions cut 4 bases from V and 3 bases from J, with 13 bases between. Looked up from germline, CDR1 is WSHSY and CDR2 is SAAADI. The CDR3 covers 14 residues. In DNA form, the CDR3 reads TGCGCCAGCAGTGTACTACCTTCTATCTACGAGCAGTACTTC. Residues: CASSVLPSIYEQYF.

The CDR3 region has the DNA TGTGCCAGCAGCGAAGGCACAGCAAATCAGCCCCAGCATTTT. Its protein is CASSEGTANQPQHF. The gene calls are TRBV7-2 and TRBJ1-5; D unclear. The CDR3 length is 14 residues. Germline CDR1 is SGHTA and CDR2 is FQGNSA. V was trimmed by 5 bases and J by 4 bases, leaving 12 bases between them.

This clone was recorded only once. The rearrangement joins TRBV28 to TRBJ2-4; weak D call: TRBD1 (6 bases). Trimming left V 5 bases short and J 8 bases short, with 22 bases between. There are 16 residues in the CDR3. Germline V gives CDR1 MDHEN, CDR2 SYDVKM. The CDR3 reads CASSPLSYRDGDIQYF. The CDR3 DNA reads as TGTGCCAGCAGTCCCTTGAGTTACAGGGATGGGGACATTCAGTACTTC.

The chain employs TRBV6-5 and TRBJ2-5; maybe TRBD2 (5 bases). Between the trimmed V and J ends, which lost 6 bases and 0 bases, there was a span of 14 bases. This CDR3 region has 15 residues. Looked up from germline, CDR1 is MNHEY and CDR2 is SVGAGI. Here the CDR3 DNA reads TGTGCCAGCAGAAATCGACGGGAAAACCAAGAGACCCAGTACTTC. Translated, it gives CASRNRRENQETQYF.

The chain links TRBV3-1 (or the pseudogene TRBV3-2) to TRBJ1-2; maybe TRBD1 (5 bases). The germline V gene encodes CDR1 LGHDT and CDR2 YNNKEL (reference sequence). CDR3 size: 14 residues. The V and J ends lost 4 bases and 4 bases respectively, with 13 bases between them. CDR3 protein: CASSRLGGLYGYTF. The CDR3 DNA reads as TGTGCCAGCAGCCGACTCGGGGGTCTCTATGGCTACACCTTC.

The chain recombines TRBV9 with TRBJ1-1; no definite D call. The length of the CDR3 is 11 residues. Germline V gene lookup returns CDR1 SGDLS and CDR2 YYNGEE. Trimming pared 7 bases from V and 5 bases from J, leaving 9 bases between. The CDR3 loop is CASSRGTEAFF. In nucleotides, the CDR3 is TGTGCCAGCTCTCGGGGTACTGAAGCTTTCTTT.

V usage is TRBV30 and J usage is TRBJ1-2; the D gene is possibly TRBD1 (5 bases). Trimming stripped 0 bases from V and 2 bases from J, with 16 bases between. The CDR3 length is 16 residues. CDR1 GTSNPN and CDR2 SVGIG come from the germline V gene (reference sequence). The CDR3 reads CAWSVIKAGRNYGYTF. The CDR3 region has the DNA TGTGCCTGGAGTGTTATAAAGGCAGGGAGGAACTATGGCTACACCTTC.

The chain recombines TRBV19 with TRBJ1-1; D remains ambiguous. The germline V gene encodes CDR1 LNHDA and CDR2 SQIVND (reference sequence). The CDR3 totals 12 residues. The V end lost 6 bases, the J end lost 1 base, and 6 bases lay between the germline ends. The CDR3 is CASRKQNTEAFF. The CDR3 DNA follows: TGTGCCAGTAGGAAACAGAACACTGAAGCTTTCTTT.

J is TRBJ2-5 and V is TRBV6-6, with D maybe TRBD1 (6 bases). There are 15 residues in the CDR3. Between the trimmed V and J ends, which lost 2 bases and 5 bases, there was a span of 15 bases. Germline values: CDR1 MNHNY, CDR2 SVGAGI (reference sequence). The CDR3 sequence: CASSYSRGSRETQYF. DNA of the CDR3: TGTGCCAGCAGTTACAGCAGGGGAAGTAGGGAGACCCAGTACTTC.

This chain links TRBV5-1 with TRBJ1-1; D gene unclear. With 0 bases removed from V and 6 bases from J, the gap between germline ends came to 15 bases. Germline lookup yields CDR1 SGHRS and CDR2 YFSETQ. This CDR3 spans 15 amino acids. CDR3 sequence: CASSLARSGSAEAFF. The CDR3, as DNA: TGCGCCAGCAGCTTGGCTAGATCGGGTTCCGCTGAAGCTTTCTTT.

This clone was detected only once. The chain carries TRBV5-1 and TRBJ1-4; 7 positions agree with TRBD1. The germline gives CDR1 SGHRS, CDR2 YFSETQ. V lost 2 bases to trimming and J lost 4 bases; unmatched junction nucleotides: 5. The CDR3 is 15 amino acids. In DNA form, the CDR3 reads TGCGCCAGCAGCTTTTCCGGGACAGATAATGAAAAACTGTTTTTT. Translating it yields CASSFSGTDNEKLFF.

The chain carries TRBV18 and TRBJ2-5, with D possibly being TRBD2 (5 bases). The CDR3 runs 15 residues. The germline CDR1 and CDR2 sequences are KGHSH and LQKENI. Trimming took 2 bases from V and 3 from J, leaving 13 bases between them. The CDR3 is CASSPTGDGEETQYF. CDR3 nucleotide sequence: TGTGCCAGCTCACCAACCGGGGATGGGGAAGAGACCCAGTACTTC. Using reference TRBV18 and TRBJ2-5 for the parts outside the CDR3, the full variable domain is NAGVMQNPRHLVRRRGQEARLRCSPMKGHSHVYWYRQLPEEGLKFMVYLQKENIIDESGMPKERFSAEFPKEGPSILRIQQVVRGDSAAYFCASSPTGDGEETQYFGPGTRLLVL.

Comments on this clone: The junction shows a germline mismatch at one end, possibly a read error. The rearrangement joins TRBV7-7 to TRBJ1-3; D is unclear. This CDR3 region has 13 residues. Per germline, CDR1 SSHAT and CDR2 FNYEAQ (reference sequence). CDR3 sequence reads: CASTQITGNTIYF. CDR3 nucleotide sequence: TGTGCTAGCACCCAGATTACTGGAAACACCATATATTTT.

The V call is TRBV18, the J call TRBJ1-2; 8 bases fit TRBD1. V lost 3 bases, J lost 1 base, and 7 bases stayed unmatched. In germline, CDR1 is KGHSH, CDR2 LQKENI. The CDR3 runs to 16 residues. CDR3 nucleotide sequence: TGTGCCAGCTCACCCGGACAGGGAAATCTTAACTATGGCTACACCTTC. Translation gives CASSPGQGNLNYGYTF.